These 10 T cell receptor beta chains were all obtained from the same sample, sequenced in a study of blood T cell repertoires in COVID-19. Profiling relied on immunoSEQ multiplex PCR, and the TCRdb table lists in-frame clones only, not all of them. The data show approximately 150,000 clones, under 90% seen once. Sequencing input: peripheral blood. The receptors here all came from a man between 65 and 85 years old who had recovered from COVID-19.

CDR3 in amino acids: CASSTRQGGQETQYF. Written as DNA, the CDR3 is TGTGCCAGCAGCACCCGACAGGGTGGGCAAGAGACCCAGTACTTC. The V and J genes are TRBV11-3 and TRBJ2-5; 7 nucleotides line up with TRBD1. The length of the CDR3 is 15 residues. Germline CDR1 SGHNT, CDR2 YENEEA. The V gene end was trimmed by 5 bases and the J gene end by 2 bases; junction bases not matched to a gene: 8. Combining the CDR3 with reference TRBV11-3 and TRBJ2-5 gives the whole variable domain EAGVVQSPRYKIIEKKQPVAFWCNPISGHNTLYWYLQNLGQGPELLIRYENEEAVDDSQLPKDRFSAERLKGVDSTLKIQPAELGDSAVYLCASSTRQGGQETQYFGPGTRLLVL.

The gene calls are TRBV6-6 and TRBJ2-7; the D gene is possibly TRBD1 (5 bases). CDR3 length equals 13 residues. V was cut by 9 bases and J by 0 bases, with 12 bases left in between. Per germline, CDR1 MNHNY and CDR2 SVGAGI (reference sequence). The DNA of the CDR3 is TGTGCCAGTGGACATAGTACCTCCTACGAGCAGTACTTC. Protein sequence: CASGHSTSYEQYF.

The V and J genes are TRBV27 and TRBJ1-1; 9 nucleotides line up with TRBD1. Looked up from germline, CDR1 is MNHEY and CDR2 is SMNVEV (reference sequence). V was clipped by 5 bases and J by 6 bases; unmatched bases: 7. The CDR3 length is 14 residues. Here the CDR3 reads CASSRDREGPEAFF. CDR3 coding DNA: TGTGCCAGCAGTCGGGACAGGGAGGGCCCTGAAGCTTTCTTT.

The rearrangement joins TRBV29-1 to TRBJ2-5; TRBD2 agrees at 14 bases. Trimming at V came to 6 bases and at J to 2 bases, leaving 17 bases not matched to a gene. CDR3 length equals 19 residues. Germline-derived CDR1 and CDR2 are SQVTM and ANQGSEA. The DNA of the CDR3 is TGCAGCGTCCGCCTTTTCGGGACTAGCGGGAGATACGGACAAGAGACCCAGTACTTC. Translation gives CSVRLFGTSGRYGQETQYF.

This sequence joins TRBV5-1 and TRBJ2-7; 9 nucleotides line up with TRBD1. The CDR3 has 15 residues. The germline V gene has CDR1 SGHRS and CDR2 YFSETQ. J gave up 3 bases and V 4 bases, and 8 bases lay outside the gene matches. The CDR3, as DNA: TGCGCCAGCAGCGCCCCGGGACAGGGTAGCTACGAGCAGTACTTC. Encoded protein: CASSAPGQGSYEQYF.

The rearrangement links TRBV19 to TRBJ1-5, with D possibly TRBD1 on 6 matching bases. V shed 6 bases and J shed 5 bases, with 14 bases lying between them. CDR1 and CDR2 (germline): LNHDA, SQIVND (reference sequence). CDR3 length: 14 residues. The CDR3 here is CASSLGQLYQPQHF. The DNA of the CDR3 is TGTGCCAGTAGCTTAGGACAGTTATATCAGCCCCAGCATTTT.

V and J are TRBV19 and TRBJ2-3, with TRBD1 as a possible D gene (5 bases). Germline V gives CDR1 LNHDA, CDR2 SQIVND (reference sequence). Trimming cost V 0 bases and J 3 bases, with 19 bases left between them. CDR3 length: 18 amino acids. The CDR3 sequence: CASSIEGWGPRVTDTQYF. The CDR3 DNA reads TGTGCCAGTAGTATAGAAGGTTGGGGCCCCCGAGTGACAGATACGCAGTATTTT. The full variable domain, rest sourced from reference TRBV19 and TRBJ2-3, is DGGITQSPKYLFRKEGQNVTLSCEQNLNHDAMYWYRQDPGQGLRLIYYSQIVNDFQKGDIAEGYSVSREKKESFPLTVTSAQKNPTAFYLCASSIEGWGPRVTDTQYFGPGTRLTVL.

J is TRBJ2-7 and V is TRBV6-5, with 7 positions matching TRBD1. The germline V gene encodes CDR1 MNHEY and CDR2 SVGAGI. The CDR3 extends over 13 amino acids. With V trimmed by 7 bases and J by 2 bases, 5 bases remained unmatched. The CDR3 coding sequence is TGTGCCAGCAAGGGACAGCAGACCTACGAGCAGTACTTC. Its protein product is CASKGQQTYEQYF.

The chain is built from TRBV18 and TRBJ2-3; D remains unclear. From germline, CDR1 is KGHSH and CDR2 LQKENI. Trimming shortened V by 2 bases and J by 3 bases, and 12 bases separated the two germline ends. The CDR3 runs 15 residues. This CDR3 is CASSPVLVKTDTQYF. The DNA for the CDR3 is TGTGCCAGCTCACCAGTATTAGTCAAGACAGATACGCAGTATTTT.

The CDR3 DNA reads as TGCGCCAGCATTCGCCCGGGACAGGGGATCGCCGGGGAGCTGTTTTTT. Translated: CASIRPGQGIAGELFF. The chain is built from TRBV10-2 and TRBJ2-2; 10 nucleotides match TRBD1. The V gene end was trimmed by 7 bases and the J gene end by 6 bases; junction bases not matched to a gene: 11. Germline V CDR1 and CDR2: WSHSY, SAAADI. The length of the CDR3 is 16 residues.